Listed below are T cell receptor beta chains from one sample, sequenced in a study of patients and donors after allogeneic stem cell transplantation. TCRdb processed the RT-PCR reads anew with MiXCR; each CDR3 protein has one entry. The top ten hold roughly 6% of the sample, which has about a million distinct CDR3 sequences, around 17% seen once. The sequenced sample was blood, either unsorted or a sorted T cell fraction (not recorded which). These receptors were taken from a human donor who was either an allogeneic HSCT recipient or a stem cell or donor lymphocyte infusion donor (not recorded which). It is not recorded whose cells these are; they may come from a transplant donor. CDR3s include the opening cysteine and the closing phenylalanine or tryptophan. D genes are given only for firm matches. The listing skips clone size in some rows; elsewhere it reads once, few, many or a size class.

>.|TRBV7-4|12|.|TRBJ2-1
TGTGCCAGCAGCCAGATTTACAATGAGCAGTTCTTC
CASSQIYNEQFF
>many|TRBV12-3/TRBV12-4|14|.|TRBJ1-2
TGTGCCAGCAGCCGGGACCCGGCGGCCTATGGCTACACCTTC
CASSRDPAAYGYTF
>.|TRBV12-3/TRBV12-4|15|TRBD1|TRBJ2-7
TGTGCCAGCAGTAGAACAGGGGGTACTTTTCGCGAGCAGTACTTC
CASSRTGGTFREQYF
>.|TRBV6-5|19|.|TRBJ1-1
TGTGCCAGCAGTTACTCTTACCCCGGGGTTTCGGCAAAGAACACTGAAGCTTTCTTT
CASSYSYPGVSAKNTEAFF
>.|TRBV6-5|16|.|TRBJ2-3
TGTGCCAGCAGTTACGACGGACAGCATTTCACAGATACGCAGTATTTT
CASSYDGQHFTDTQYF
>few|TRBV5-1|15|.|TRBJ1-4
TGCGCCAGCAGCCCACCGGGGGGGATTAATGAAAAACTGTTTTTT
CASSPPGGINEKLFF
>.|TRBV27|15|.|TRBJ1-1
TGTGCCAGCAGTTTAGACGGGGGCGGTTACACTGAAGCTTTCTTT
CASSLDGGGYTEAFF
>few|TRBV4-3|17|.|TRBJ2-2
TGCGCCAGCAGCCAAGACGAGGGCCTCTTGCGCACCGGGGAGCTGTTTTTT
CASSQDEGLLRTGELFF
>.|TRBV25-1|15|.|TRBJ2-1
TGTGCTTGTGGGGAACAGGACCTAACCTACAATGAGCAGTTCTTC
CACGEQDLTYNEQFF
>.|TRBV7-2|10|.|TRBJ2-5
TGTGCCAGCCAAGGAGAGACCCAGTACTTC
CASQGETQYF
>.|TRBV12-3/TRBV12-4|15|TRBD2|TRBJ2-1
TGTGCCAGCAGTCCGCGGGGCGGGAGCGGGATGGGGCAGTTCTTC
CASSPRGGSGMGQFF
>few|TRBV4-1|13|.|TRBJ1-5
TGCGCCAGCAGCCAACCCCAGGACCAGCCCCAGCATTTT
CASSQPQDQPQHF
>.|TRBV7-3|19|TRBD2|TRBJ2-3
TGTGCCAGCAGCCCCGGACTAGCGGGGGGGCCATCATATACAGATACGCAGTATTTT
CASSPGLAGGPSYTDTQYF
>few|TRBV4-3|18|TRBD2|TRBJ2-3
TGCGCCAGCGGACCGGGACTAGCGGGGGGGCTGGTCACAGATACGCAGTATTTT
CASGPGLAGGLVTDTQYF
>.|TRBV7-6|12|.|TRBJ2-7
TGTGCCAGTCAAGGGGGGGCCTACGAGCAGTACTTC
CASQGGAYEQYF
>.|TRBV25-1|15|.|TRBJ2-2
TGTGCCAGCAGTGGCAACAGGCCGAACACCGGGGAGCTGTTTTTT
CASSGNRPNTGELFF
>many|TRBV14|13|.|TRBJ1-2
TGTGCCAGCAGCCCCAGAGCTAACTATGGCTACACCTTC
CASSPRANYGYTF
>many|TRBV5-1|15|.|TRBJ2-5
TGCGCCAGCAGCTTGGCCCTAGGAGACGGGGAGACCCAGTACTTC
CASSLALGDGETQYF
>.|TRBV3-1|16|TRBD2|TRBJ2-3
TGTGCCAGCAGCCGCCGGACTAGCGGGGGGGCAGATACGCAGTATTTT
CASSRRTSGGADTQYF
>few|TRBV7-6|17|TRBD2|TRBJ2-1
TGTGCCAGCAGCCGAAGCCCCCAGGGAGGGTCCTACAATGAGCAGTTCTTC
CASSRSPQGGSYNEQFF
>few|TRBV6-2/TRBV6-3|17|.|TRBJ2-4
TGTGCCAGCAGTCACCTTTGGCAGGGGATTACCCCAAACATTCAGTACTTC
CASSHLWQGITPNIQYF
>.|TRBV12-3/TRBV12-4|13|TRBD1|TRBJ1-2
TGTGCCAGCAGTTACGACAGGGTATCTGGCTACACCTTC
CASSYDRVSGYTF
>few|TRBV9|17|TRBD2|TRBJ2-3
TGTGCCAGCAGCGGGGGACTAGCGGGGGCCTTCACAGATACGCAGTATTTT
CASSGGLAGAFTDTQYF
>.|TRBV2|13|.|TRBJ1-1
TGTGCCGGCGGGGGGATCATGAACACTGAAGCTTTCTTT
CAGGGIMNTEAFF
>few|TRBV7-9|13|.|TRBJ2-7
TGTGCCAGCAGCCGACCCGATAGAGGACAGTTCAACTTC
CASSRPDRGQFNF
>.|TRBV5-1|16|TRBD1|TRBJ1-6
TGCGCCAGCAGCACTTCGACAGCCAGGGGGAATTCACCCCTCCACTTT
CASSTSTARGNSPLHF
>.|TRBV19|12|.|TRBJ2-1
TGTGCCAGTAGTGCACTAGTCCATGAGCAGTTCTTC
CASSALVHEQFF
>.|TRBV30|12|.|TRBJ1-2
TGTGCCTGGACCTTGGGAAGCTATGGCTACACCTTC
CAWTLGSYGYTF
>few|TRBV5-6|15|.|TRBJ2-3
TGTGCCAGCAGCTTGCGATCCGGCCTCACAGATACGCAGTATTTT
CASSLRSGLTDTQYF
>few|TRBV27|15|TRBD2|TRBJ2-1
TGTGCCAGCATGCTTAGCGGGGGTGCCTACAATGAGCAGTTCTTC
CASMLSGGAYNEQFF
>few|TRBV3-1|16|.|TRBJ2-2
TGTGCCAGCAGCCAAGAACAAGGAACCCACACCGGGGAGCTGTTTTTT
CASSQEQGTHTGELFF
>.|TRBV3-1|16|.|TRBJ2-1
TGTGCCAGCAGCCCACCACGTCTGCAAACCTACAATGAGCAGTTCTTC
CASSPPRLQTYNEQFF
>many|TRBV10-3|17|TRBD1|TRBJ1-3
TGTGCCATCAGCGACTCCGGGACAGGGACCTCTGGAAACACCATATATTTT
CAISDSGTGTSGNTIYF
>few|TRBV9|15|.|TRBJ1-1
TGTGCCAGCAGCTCCCCCCCGGAAGACAACACTGAAGCTTTCTTT
CASSSPPEDNTEAFF
>.|TRBV27|14|TRBD1|TRBJ2-5
TGTGCCAGCAGTCCTTTCGGGACAGAAGAGACCCAGTACTTC
CASSPFGTEETQYF
>few|TRBV24-1|13|.|TRBJ2-3
TGTGCCACCTCAGAGGCCCGCACAGATACGCAGTATTTT
CATSEARTDTQYF
>few|TRBV10-3|15|.|TRBJ2-7
TGTGCCTCAAAAGGACCTGGGGGTCAATCCTACGAGCAGTACTTC
CASKGPGGQSYEQYF
>.|TRBV7-3|15|TRBD2|TRBJ2-1
TGTGCCAGCAGCAAAGGGACTAGCGGGAGGAATGAGCAGTTCTTC
CASSKGTSGRNEQFF
>few|TRBV7-3|17|.|TRBJ2-3
TGTGCCAGCAGCCCCAAAGGGGATGGGGGAGGCACAGATACGCAGTATTTT
CASSPKGDGGGTDTQYF
>few|TRBV3-1|13|.|TRBJ1-2
TGTGCCAGCAGCCGGGGTACTGGGGCTGGCTACACCTTC
CASSRGTGAGYTF
>.|TRBV5-6|13|TRBD1|TRBJ1-2
TGTGCCAGCAGCATTGACAGGGGAAGCGGCTACACCTTC
CASSIDRGSGYTF
>.|TRBV5-1|16|TRBD2|TRBJ2-5
TGCGCCAGCAGCTTGGTGCCTAGCGGAGACGTAAAGACCCAGTACTTC
CASSLVPSGDVKTQYF
>.|TRBV2|15|TRBD1|TRBJ1-6
TGTGCCAGCAGAGCCGGGACAGCATATAATTCACCCCTCCACTTT
CASRAGTAYNSPLHF
>few|TRBV28|14|.|TRBJ2-7
TGTGCCAGCAATTTCATGGACAGTACCTACGAGCAGTACTTC
CASNFMDSTYEQYF
>.|TRBV19|13|.|TRBJ1-1
TGTGCCAGTTATGGGGGATGGGGCACTGAAGCTTTCTTT
CASYGGWGTEAFF
>many|TRBV27|14|.|TRBJ2-5
TGTGCCAGCAGTTTTGGAGGGGGGGGAGAGACCCAGTACTTC
CASSFGGGGETQYF
>.|TRBV24-1|15|.|TRBJ2-7
TGTGCCACCAGTGATGGGGCCGTTGGTCTTGTCGAGCAGTACTTC
CATSDGAVGLVEQYF
>.|TRBV6-1|15|TRBD1|TRBJ2-7
TGTGCCAGCAGGGACAACCGACAGGGATCCTACGAGCAGTACTTC
CASRDNRQGSYEQYF
>.|TRBV15|15|.|TRBJ2-1
TGTGCCACCAGCGGCCGGGACGCTAGGACGCGTGAGCAGTTCTTC
CATSGRDARTREQFF